This is a list of T cell receptor beta chains from one sample in a study of T cells in localized non-small cell lung cancer. The repertoire was sequenced with immunoSEQ multiplex PCR; TCRdb's copy has only in-frame clones and lacks some. This table holds tens of thousands of clones, around 81% found once. The material was PBMCs, obtained before any cancer treatment. Every receptor here comes from a man aged 35-69 years with stage II lung adenocarcinoma. The CDR3 runs from the conserved cysteine through the conserved F or W. A D gene is named only where the DNA matches it firmly. The listing skips clone size in some rows; elsewhere it reads once, few, many or a size class.

size	length	V	J	D	CDR3	DNA
-	14	TRBV10-3	TRBJ2-1	-	CAITSGGGYNEQFF	TGTGCCATCACCTCAGGAGGAGGATACAATGAGCAGTTCTTC
-	14	TRBV9	TRBJ2-2	-	CASSLRLDTGELFF	TGTGCCAGCAGCCTAAGACTAGACACCGGGGAGCTGTTTTTT
-	14	TRBV15	TRBJ2-3	-	CATSSGVSTDTQYF	TGTGCCACCAGCAGCGGCGTAAGCACAGATACGCAGTATTTT
-	14	TRBV9	TRBJ2-1	TRBD2	CASSVGGTSNEQFF	TGTGCCAGCAGCGTAGGAGGGACTAGCAATGAGCAGTTCTTC
-	14	TRBV5-5	TRBJ1-5	-	CASSLAGVGQPQHF	TGTGCCAGCAGCTTGGCGGGGGTCGGTCAGCCCCAGCATTTT
-	16	TRBV7-8	TRBJ2-3	TRBD2	CASSSLAGLGTDTQYF	TGTGCCAGCAGCTCCCTAGCGGGATTAGGCACAGATACGCAGTATTTT
-	13	TRBV6-5	TRBJ2-3	TRBD1	CASGQGLADTQYF	TGTGCCAGCGGACAGGGTCTTGCAGATACGCAGTATTTT
few	11	TRBV21-1	TRBJ1-1	-	CASSRGIEAFF	TGTGCCAGCAGCCGAGGCATTGAAGCTTTCTTT
-	15	TRBV7-6	TRBJ2-3	TRBD2	CASSLGGGNTDTQYF	TGTGCCAGCAGCTTAGGCGGGGGAAACACAGATACGCAGTATTTT
-	11	TRBV6-5	TRBJ2-1	-	CASSRDNEQFF	TGTGCCAGCAGCCGCGACAATGAGCAGTTCTTC
-	12	TRBV5-6	TRBJ1-2	-	CASSFPDRSGTF	TGTGCCAGCAGCTTCCCGGACAGATCGGGCACCTTC
-	16	TRBV6-1	TRBJ2-1	-	CASSEGQGDYRNEQFF	TGTGCCAGCAGTGAAGGGCAGGGCGATTATAGGAATGAGCAGTTCTTC
-	16	TRBV11-3	TRBJ2-6	-	CASSLETPSSANVLTF	TGTGCCAGCAGCTTAGAGACACCCTCTAGCGCCAACGTCCTGACTTTC
-	12	TRBV30	TRBJ1-2	-	CAWTIANYGYTF	TGTGCCTGGACCATAGCTAACTATGGCTACACCTTC